A selection of T cell receptor beta chains follows, all from one sample in a study of shared clonotypes between healthy human individuals. Sequenced by immunoSEQ multiplex PCR; TCRdb stores in-frame clones only, minus some. The sample holds millions of clones; roughly 94% are singletons and the top ten take 0.13%. Sequencing was done on a sample of naive CD4+ T cells sorted from blood. These receptors all stem from a man aged 18 to 35 in good health. Both conserved end residues are part of each CDR3. The D gene is left open where the match is weak. Clone size is shown for a subset of rows, as once, few, many or a class of expanded clone.

>TRBV6-1|.|.|TRBJ1-2
CASSETWGYTF
TGTGCCAGCAGTGAAACCTGGGGCTACACCTTC
>TRBV18|once|TRBD1|TRBJ1-2
CASSRETGGYYGYTF
TGTGCCAGCTCACGGGAGACAGGGGGCTACTATGGCTACACCTTC
>TRBV5-4|.|.|TRBJ2-1
CASSKVSGDNEQFF
TGTGCCAGCAGCAAAGTTAGCGGAGACAATGAGCAGTTCTTC
>TRBV19|.|TRBD1|TRBJ1-2
CASGDRVGYTF
TGTGCCTCCGGGGACAGGGTCGGCTACACCTTC
>TRBV28|.|.|TRBJ1-5
CASSSPGMFGNQPQHF
TGTGCCAGCAGTTCCCCAGGGATGTTTGGCAATCAGCCCCAGCATTTT
>TRBV18|.|.|TRBJ2-5
CASSPREQETQYF
TGTGCCAGCTCACCACGAGAGCAAGAGACCCAGTACTTC
>TRBV28|.|.|TRBJ2-6
CASSPNSDSGANVLTF
TGTGCCAGCAGTCCTAACAGTGACTCTGGGGCCAACGTCCTGACTTTC
>TRBV10-1|.|.|TRBJ1-1
CASSPALGSEAFF
TGCGCCAGCAGTCCGGCTTTGGGCTCTGAAGCTTTCTTT
>TRBV5-1|.|.|TRBJ1-6
CASVRGRGVAFLCSYNSPLHF
TGCGCCAGCGTCCGGGGGAGAGGTGTGGCCTTCCTGTGCTCCTATAATTCACCCCTCCACTTT
>TRBV30|.|TRBD2|TRBJ2-2
CAWSFLAGGELFF
TGTGCCTGGAGCTTCCTAGCGGGAGGCGAGCTGTTTTTT
>TRBV10-3|.|.|TRBJ1-3
CAIRMGGAGNTIYF
TGTGCCATCAGGATGGGGGGTGCTGGAAACACCATATATTTT
>TRBV19|.|.|TRBJ2-7
CASSIQGGLLEQYF
TGTGCCAGTAGTATACAAGGCGGGCTTCTCGAGCAGTACTTC
>TRBV28|.|TRBD1|TRBJ1-3
CASSFPQGALSGNTIYF
TGTGCCAGCAGTTTCCCCCAGGGGGCTCTCTCTGGAAACACCATATATTTT
>TRBV2|.|TRBD2|TRBJ2-3
CASRRLAGRTDTQYF
TGTGCCAGCAGGAGACTAGCGGGGCGCACAGATACGCAGTATTTT
>TRBV30|once|.|TRBJ2-7
CAWRPGLAGFEQYF
TGTGCCTGGAGGCCCGGACTCGCAGGGTTCGAGCAGTACTTC
>TRBV6-5|.|.|TRBJ2-1
CASSYGNYNEQFF
TGTGCCAGCAGTTATGGAAATTACAATGAGCAGTTCTTC
>TRBV30|.|.|TRBJ2-4
CAWRVPGGSGIQYF
TGTGCCTGGAGGGTTCCCGGAGGGTCGGGGATTCAGTACTTC
>TRBV7-9|.|.|TRBJ1-4
CASSSMGANEKLFF
TGTGCCAGCAGCTCCATGGGGGCTAATGAAAAACTGTTTTTT
>TRBV4-1|.|TRBD1|TRBJ1-6
CASSQAARDRGSSYNSPLHF
TGCGCCAGCAGCCAAGCAGCTCGGGACAGGGGTTCCTCCTATAATTCACCCCTCCACTTT
>TRBV7-8|.|.|TRBJ1-5
CASSFEEVRPAFYSNQPQHF
TGTGCCAGCAGCTTCGAAGAGGTCAGGCCGGCTTTCTATAGCAATCAGCCCCAGCATTTT
>TRBV6-1|once|.|TRBJ1-2
CASSEDPGEGRYGYTF
TGTGCCAGCAGTGAAGATCCGGGGGAGGGTCGCTATGGCTACACCTTC
>TRBV5-4|once|.|TRBJ1-1
CASSLGQPGGNTEAFF
TGTGCCAGCAGCTTAGGACAGCCTGGAGGGAACACTGAAGCTTTCTTT
>TRBV5-1|.|.|TRBJ2-5
CASSSWTDSEVPQYF
TGCGCCAGCAGCTCCTGGACTGACTCCGAGGTTCCCCAGTACTTC
>TRBV28|.|.|TRBJ2-7
CASSLWGPQNEQYF
TGTGCCAGCAGTTTGTGGGGACCCCAGAACGAGCAGTACTTC
>TRBV18|.|.|TRBJ1-1
CASSPPWTEILGMNTEAFF
TGTGCCAGCTCACCCCCTTGGACGGAAATTCTGGGGATGAACACTGAAGCTTTCTTT
>TRBV11-2|.|.|TRBJ2-7
CASSLRDNPIEQYF
TGTGCCAGCAGCTTAAGGGACAACCCCATCGAGCAGTACTTC
>TRBV5-4|.|TRBD2|TRBJ2-1
CASSLSSGRTLYNEQFF
TGTGCCAGCAGCTTATCGAGCGGGAGGACCTTGTACAATGAGCAGTTCTTC
>TRBV5-1|.|TRBD1|TRBJ1-4
CASSTGQGDEKLFF
TGCGCCAGCAGCACGGGACAGGGCGACGAAAAACTGTTTTTT